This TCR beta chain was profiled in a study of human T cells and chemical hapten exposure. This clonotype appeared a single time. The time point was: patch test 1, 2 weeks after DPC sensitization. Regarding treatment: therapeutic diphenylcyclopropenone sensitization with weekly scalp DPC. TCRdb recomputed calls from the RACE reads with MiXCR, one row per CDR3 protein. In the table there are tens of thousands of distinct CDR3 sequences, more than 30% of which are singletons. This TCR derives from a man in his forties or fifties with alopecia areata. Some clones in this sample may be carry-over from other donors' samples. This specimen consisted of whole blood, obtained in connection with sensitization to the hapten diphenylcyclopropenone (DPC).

This CDR3 is CASSPLRAGVYNEQFF. The CDR3 DNA reads TGTGCCAGCAGCCCACTACGAGCGGGGGTCTACAATGAGCAGTTCTTC. The J gene is TRBJ2-1, the V gene TRBV7-8; TRBD2 aligns across 8 bases. V was clipped by 5 bases and J by 3 bases; unmatched bases: 9. The germline V gene has CDR1 SGHVS and CDR2 FQNEAQ. CDR3 length equals 16 residues.